These T cell receptor beta chains were read from a single sample in a study of cytomegalovirus exposure and HLA in healthy donors. The table came from immunoSEQ multiplex PCR; TCRdb's copy has only in-frame clones and leaves some out. The sample lists about 92,000 clones; 65% to 80% were seen once. Sequencing was carried out using PBMCs. The receptors stem from a woman younger than 35 in good health and CMV-seropositive. CDR3s include the opening cysteine and the closing phenylalanine or tryptophan. The D gene is left open where the match is weak. The size field is filled for only some rows; it gives once, few, many or a size class.

D gene	clone size	V gene	J gene	CDR3 DNA	CDR3 protein
NA	NA	TRBV6-1	TRBJ1-5	TGTGCCAGCGCTCTCGGCGGGGGCGGTCAGCCCCAGCATTTT	CASALGGGGQPQHF
TRBD1	NA	TRBV19	TRBJ2-5	TGTGCCAGTAGTAGGGACAGGGTAGAGACCCAGTACTTC	CASSRDRVETQYF
TRBD2	NA	TRBV7-9	TRBJ2-3	TGTGCCAGCAGCTTAGGTGCTAGCGGGAGCACAGATACGCAGTATTTT	CASSLGASGSTDTQYF
TRBD1	NA	TRBV7-2	TRBJ1-5	TGTGCCAGCAGCTCACGGACAGGGGCGTACAATCAGCCCCAGCATTTT	CASSSRTGAYNQPQHF
NA	NA	TRBV9	TRBJ1-2	TGTGCCAGCAGCGTAGCTAGCGGGGTGGACGGTGGTTCCACCTTC	CASSVASGVDGGSTF
NA	NA	TRBV7-6	TRBJ2-7	TGTGCCAGCAGCTTAGGCAGGGGCTACGAGCAGTACTTC	CASSLGRGYEQYF
TRBD1	NA	TRBV9	TRBJ1-4	TGTGCCAGCAGCGTAGGGGACAGAACCTATGAAAAACTGTTTTTT	CASSVGDRTYEKLFF
TRBD1	NA	TRBV6-1	TRBJ2-1	TGTGCCAGCAGCCCACTTGGACAGGGGAATGAGCAGTTCTTC	CASSPLGQGNEQFF
NA	once	TRBV6-5	TRBJ1-1	TGTGCCAGCAGTTACTCGATGGGGCTGTCTGAAGCTTTCTTT	CASSYSMGLSEAFF
TRBD2	NA	TRBV27	TRBJ2-7	TGTGCCAGCAGTTTAGACGGGAGCGGGACTGGCTACGAGCAGTACTTC	CASSLDGSGTGYEQYF
NA	NA	TRBV5-1	TRBJ2-7	TGCGCCAGCAGCTTACGGGACTACGAGCAGTACTTC	CASSLRDYEQYF
NA	NA	TRBV28	TRBJ2-7	TGTGCCAGCAGTACCCGGGACACGGGCTACGAGCAGTACTTC	CASSTRDTGYEQYF
TRBD1	NA	TRBV27	TRBJ1-2	TGTGCCAGCAGATTAGCCGGGACAGGGATCGGAGGCTACACCTTC	CASRLAGTGIGGYTF
TRBD1	NA	TRBV28	TRBJ1-2	TGTGCCAGCAGTTTGTGGGACAGCTTGAACTATGGCTACACCTTC	CASSLWDSLNYGYTF
TRBD2	NA	TRBV5-1	TRBJ2-1	TGCGCCAGCAGCTTGGCTGTCAGGGTGACTAGCGGGACTGATGAGCAGTTCTTC	CASSLAVRVTSGTDEQFF